The 15 T cell receptor beta chains below come from one sample, sequenced in a study of T cell repertoires in cytomegalovirus infection. TCRdb called the reads again in MiXCR, with one record for every CDR3 protein. The repertoire consists of approximately 170,000 distinct CDR3 sequences, with approximately 14% occurring once and the leading ten covering 27%. Sample: PBMCs. The receptors were gathered from a human donor in good health (CMV status not recorded). Some clones in this sample may be carry-over from other donors' samples.

This clonotype has only a few counts. The V call is TRBV6-8, the J call TRBJ1-2, with a tentative D call TRBD1 (6 bases). CDR1 is MNHGY and CDR2 is SAAAGT in the germline V gene. The V gene lost 4 bases and the J gene lost 6 bases, with 15 bases spanning the gap. This CDR3 comprises 14 residues. CDR3 in amino acids: CASSSQGGGNGYTF. The CDR3 coding sequence is TGTGCCAGCAGTTCACAGGGAGGAGGGAATGGCTACACCTTC.

Note on this clonotype: This could be a read error, since a much larger clone is one nucleotide away. This chain uses TRBV5-4 with TRBJ2-7, with 11 bases that match TRBD1. Germline CDR1 is SGHNT and CDR2 is YYREEE (reference sequence). The CDR3 runs to 18 residues. CDR3 region: CASSLGRLADRGLDEQCF. The CDR3 DNA reads TGTGCCAGCAGCTTGGGAAGACTCGCGGACAGGGGGCTAGACGAGCAGTGCTTC. Based on the CDR3 plus reference TRBV5-4 and TRBJ2-7, the full variable domain is ETGVTQSPTHLIKTRGQQVTLRCSSQSGHNTVSWYQQALGQGPQFIFQYYREEENGRGNFPPRFSGLQFPNYSSELNVNALELDDSALYLCASSLGRLADRGLDEQCFGPGTRLTVT.

A few counts support this clonotype. V and J are TRBV29-1 and TRBJ2-3; 14 bases line up with TRBD2. The CDR3 sequence is 14 residues long. The V gene's germline CDR1 is SQVTM and CDR2 ANQGSEA. With V trimmed by 5 bases and J by 9 bases, 7 bases remained unmatched. DNA of the CDR3: TGCAGCGTTCTGGGACTAGCGGGAGATCGGACGCAGTATTTT. Its protein is CSVLGLAGDRTQYF.

The rearrangement links TRBV20-1 to TRBJ2-2, with TRBD2 matching over 14 bases. V lost 2 bases and J lost 6; bases outside the gene matches: 5. CDR1 and CDR2 from the germline V gene are DFQATT and SNEGSKA (reference sequence). The CDR3 contains 16 residues. The CDR3 is CSARPTSGGASGELFF. CDR3 DNA: TGCAGTGCTAGACCGACTAGCGGGGGGGCCTCCGGGGAGCTGTTTTTT.

The chain joins TRBV24-1 to TRBJ2-1, with 7 bases matching TRBD1. The V gene's germline CDR1 is KGHDR and CDR2 SFDVKD. The CDR3 sequence is 14 residues long. J was trimmed by 6 bases and V by 6 bases; bases with no gene match: 7. CDR3: CATSPQGPVNEQFF. The CDR3 nucleotides read TGTGCCACCAGTCCACAGGGGCCGGTCAATGAGCAGTTCTTC.

The chain combines TRBV5-4 with TRBJ2-1; a weak D match, TRBD2 (7 bases). The CDR3 loop spans 14 amino acids. V dropped 4 bases and J dropped 4 bases, with 12 bases sitting between them. CDR1 is SGHNT, CDR2 YYREEE, per germline (reference sequence). The CDR3: CASSEGGGYNEQFF. CDR3 DNA: TGTGCCAGCAGCGAAGGGGGAGGGTACAATGAGCAGTTCTTC.

This clonotype came up a few times. The chain combines TRBV2 with TRBJ1-5; D is possibly TRBD1 (5 bases). Germline CDR1 and CDR2: SNHLY and FYNNEI. The ends were cut back, 8 bases at V and 2 bases at J, with 10 bases in the middle. This CDR3 region has 13 residues. The CDR3 coding sequence is TGTGCCAGCCGTCCGGGGGGCAATCAGCCCCAGCATTTT. It yields the protein CASRPGGNQPQHF.

The V and J genes are TRBV28 and TRBJ2-2; D is perhaps TRBD1 (6 bases). V was trimmed by 5 bases and J by 2 bases, leaving 12 bases between them. This CDR3 has 15 amino acids. Germline lookup yields CDR1 MDHEN and CDR2 SYDVKM. CDR3 nucleotides: TGTGCCAGCAGTCCAAGACAGGCCAACACCGGGGAGCTGTTTTTT. Translated: CASSPRQANTGELFF. Filled out from reference TRBV28 and TRBJ2-2, the complete variable domain reads DVKVTQSSRYLVKRTGEKVFLECVQDMDHENMFWYRQDPGLGLRLIYFSYDVKMKEKGDIPEGYSVSREKKERFSLILESASTNQTSMYLCASSPRQANTGELFFGEGSRLTVL.

This clonotype came up many times. The chain links TRBV7-9 to TRBJ2-7; no clear D. The germline V and J ends were trimmed by 8 bases and 7 bases, with 9 bases remaining between them. Germline lookup yields CDR1 SEHNR and CDR2 FQNEAQ (reference sequence). The CDR3 runs 10 residues. CDR3 nucleotide sequence: TGTGCCAGCGGAATAGGGGAGCAGTACTTC. Its translation is CASGIGEQYF.

CDR3 residues: CASSSGLRGVQPQHF. The CDR3 bases are TGTGCCAGCAGTTCGGGACTGAGAGGGGTTCAGCCCCAGCATTTT. The V gene is TRBV6-5, the J gene TRBJ1-5; possible D gene TRBD1, 5 bases. This CDR3 is 15 amino acids long. V lost 4 bases and J lost 6, with 16 bases in between. Germline lookup yields CDR1 MNHEY and CDR2 SVGAGI.

The sample holds many counts of this clonotype. This chain uses TRBV4-1 with TRBJ2-1; D uncertain. The ends were cut back, 4 bases at V and 0 bases at J, with 10 bases in the middle. The CDR3 runs 15 residues. CDR1 and CDR2 from the germline V gene are MGHRA and YSYEKL. The CDR3 reads CASSRTQSSYNEQFF. The CDR3 DNA reads as TGCGCCAGCAGCCGAACCCAAAGCTCCTACAATGAGCAGTTCTTC.

The chain is built from TRBV9 and TRBJ2-7; 8 bases fit TRBD2. The CDR3 is 16 amino acids. The germline gives CDR1 SGDLS, CDR2 YYNGEE. The V and J ends lost 0 bases and 2 bases, in that order; junction bases with no gene match: 7. CDR3 coding DNA: TGTGCCAGCAGCGTAGACGCGAGCGGGGGTCCCTACGAGCAGTACTTC. Translated: CASSVDASGGPYEQYF.

CDR3 protein: CASGCCGMAEKLFF. DNA for the CDR3: TGTGCTAGTGGTTGCTGTGGGATGGCTGAAAAACTGTTTTTT. This sequence joins TRBV12-5 and TRBJ1-4, with D hard to call. V lost 4 bases, J lost 7 bases, and 13 bases lay in between. The germline gives CDR1 LGHNT, CDR2 FRNRAP. The CDR3 contains 14 residues.

This chain links TRBV6-6 with TRBJ1-2; D ambiguous. This CDR3 region has 14 residues. The V end was cut by 0 bases, the J end by 5 bases, with 10 bases between. The germline V gene has CDR1 MNHNY and CDR2 SVGAGI (reference sequence). This chain's CDR3 is CASSYSEGNYGYTF. Written as DNA, the CDR3 is TGTGCCAGCAGTTACTCGGAAGGGAATTATGGCTACACCTTC.

This clonotype counts as medium-sized. The chain joins TRBV7-2 to TRBJ2-7, with 9 bases matching TRBD1. V shed 3 bases, J shed 6 bases, and the junction held 9 bases outside the gene matches. The CDR3 sequence is 15 residues long. CDR1 and CDR2 from the germline V gene are SGHTA and FQGNSA. This CDR3 reads CASSLLQGATGEQYF. DNA of the CDR3: TGTGCCAGCAGCTTGCTACAGGGGGCAACGGGCGAGCAGTACTTC. Together with reference TRBV7-2 and TRBJ2-7, the CDR3 gives the full variable domain: GAGVSQSPSNKVTEKGKDVELRCDPISGHTALYWYRQSLGQGLEFLIYFQGNSAPDKSGLPSDRFSAERTGGSVSTLTIQRTQQEDSAVYLCASSLLQGATGEQYFGPGTRLTVT.